The next 29 T cell receptor beta chains were all read from a single sample in a study of OX40 agonist ivuxolimab in advanced cancers. Sequencing was performed with immunoSEQ multiplex PCR; in TCRdb, only in-frame clones are kept and a portion is missing. The repertoire holds 80,000 or so clones, with about 93% as singletons. The sample was CD4+ or CD8+ T cells sorted from blood, taken in a trial of the OX40 agonist ivuxolimab. These receptors all come from an adult with an advanced solid tumor such as melanoma, head and neck, liver or kidney cancer.

The chain recombines TRBV27 with TRBJ2-7; D is unresolved. CDR1 is MNHEY, CDR2 SMNVEV, per germline (reference sequence). The CDR3 loop spans 14 amino acids. V was cut by 1 base and J by 0 bases, with 7 bases left in between. CDR3 in DNA: TGTGCCAGCAGTTTATGGCTGGACTCCTACGAGCAGTACTTC. Translated: CASSLWLDSYEQYF.

V and J are TRBV19 and TRBJ2-7; perhaps TRBD1 as D (5 bases). V was shortened by 3 bases and J by 5 bases, with 8 bases between the two germline ends. The CDR3 is 12 residues long. Per the germline V gene, CDR1 is LNHDA and CDR2 is SQIVND (reference sequence). DNA of the CDR3: TGTGCCAGTAGTATGCAGGGCCACGAGCAGTACTTC. Translated: CASSMQGHEQYF.

This chain joins TRBV30 and TRBJ2-5, with unresolved D. V lost 3 bases and J 5 bases, leaving 7 bases between the germline ends. There are 11 residues in the CDR3. Germline V gene data show CDR1 as GTSNPN and CDR2 as SVGIG (reference sequence). CDR3 DNA sequence: TGTGCCTGGAGCCCCGGGGAGACCCAGTACTTC. This sequence encodes CAWSPGETQYF.

To note about this clone: The same CDR3 is also encoded by other DNA sequences in this sample. The chain combines TRBV7-2 with TRBJ2-3; either TRBD1 or TRBD2 may supply D (6 bases each). The CDR3 is 16 amino acids. The ends were cut back, 1 base at V and 2 bases at J, with 13 bases in the middle. The germline V gene encodes CDR1 SGHTA and CDR2 FQGNSA. The chain's CDR3 is CASSLGRGRDTDTQYF. DNA for the CDR3: TGTGCCAGCAGCTTAGGTCGGGGGCGGGACACAGATACGCAGTATTTT. Filled out from reference TRBV7-2 and TRBJ2-3, the complete variable domain reads GAGVSQSPSNKVTEKGKDVELRCDPISGHTALYWYRQSLGQGLEFLIYFQGNSAPDKSGLPSDRFSAERTGGSVSTLTIQRTQQEDSAVYLCASSLGRGRDTDTQYFGPGTRLTVL.

Only one count was recorded for this clone. The chain is built from TRBV29-1 and TRBJ2-1, with a possible D match to TRBD2 (6 bases). V dropped 7 bases and J dropped 0 bases, with 19 bases sitting between them. The CDR3 runs 16 residues. Germline values: CDR1 SQVTM, CDR2 ANQGSEA. CDR3 sequence reads: CSAGSVGGNSYNEQFF. In DNA, the CDR3 is TGCAGCGCTGGATCCGTGGGGGGAAACTCCTACAATGAGCAGTTCTTC.

The J gene is TRBJ1-2, the V gene TRBV6-6, with TRBD1 matching over 8 bases. The CDR3 extends over 13 amino acids. V was clipped by 7 bases and J by 3 bases; unmatched bases: 4. Germline CDR1 and CDR2: MNHNY and SVGAGI (reference sequence). The CDR3 spells CASTDRGDYGYTF. The CDR3, as DNA: TGTGCCAGCACTGACAGGGGCGACTATGGCTACACCTTC.

The V gene is TRBV5-1, the J gene TRBJ2-7, with 10 bases that match TRBD1. The junction had 5 bases not matched to a gene; V was cut back by 4 bases and J by 4 bases. Germline CDR1 and CDR2: SGHRS and YFSETQ. The CDR3 is made up of 14 amino acids. Written as DNA, the CDR3 is TGCGCCAGCAGCGTGGACAGGGGGAATTACGAGCAGTACTTC. Residues: CASSVDRGNYEQYF.

The rearrangement uses TRBV6-5 and TRBJ2-2, with 9 nucleotides matching TRBD2. V lost 6 bases, J lost 5 bases, and 7 bases stayed unmatched. Germline CDR1 MNHEY, CDR2 SVGAGI. The CDR3 covers 15 residues. The CDR3 DNA reads as TGTGCCAGCAGCCCCAGCGGGGGGAGGACCGGGGAGCTGTTTTTT. This encodes CASSPSGGRTGELFF.

The genes are TRBV2 and TRBJ1-5, with 9 nucleotides matching TRBD1. This CDR3 region has 16 residues. After removal of 2 bases from V and 6 bases from J, the junction contained 8 bases not matched to a gene. The germline gives CDR1 SNHLY, CDR2 FYNNEI. The CDR3 region is CASSERPGQGGQPQHF. CDR3 coding DNA: TGTGCCAGCAGTGAAAGACCGGGACAGGGAGGTCAGCCCCAGCATTTT.

This rearrangement joins TRBV27 to TRBJ1-6; D call uncertain. This CDR3 comprises 15 residues. CDR1 and CDR2 (germline): MNHEY, SMNVEV (reference sequence). The V end lost 6 bases, the J end lost 0 bases, and 9 bases lay between the germline ends. The CDR3 coding sequence is TGTGCCAGCAGAGAACAGAGCTCCTATAATTCACCCCTCCACTTT. This gives the protein CASREQSSYNSPLHF.

The chain joins TRBV6-5 to TRBJ2-5; D assignment may be TRBD1 or TRBD2 (5 bases each). V lost 2 bases, J lost 7 bases, and 20 bases lay in between. The CDR3 length is 16 residues. CDR1 and CDR2 from the germline V gene are MNHEY and SVGAGI. Written as DNA, the CDR3 is TGTGCCAGCAGTTACGGGACCGGCGGCCGGAAGAGGACCCAGTACTTC. Protein product: CASSYGTGGRKRTQYF.

The chain uses TRBV6-6 and TRBJ1-6; D unresolved. Germline V CDR1 and CDR2: MNHNY, SVGAGI (reference sequence). There are 14 residues in the CDR3. V lost 5 bases, J lost 8 bases, and 13 bases lay in between. CDR3 coding DNA: TGTGCCAGCAGTCCCACGGCATTTGATTCACCCCTCCACTTT. As protein: CASSPTAFDSPLHF.

The chain couples TRBV29-1 to TRBJ2-7; TRBD1 matches 9 bases. The ends lost 4 bases at V and 3 bases at J; junction bases unmatched: 7. Germline-derived CDR1 and CDR2 are SQVTM and ANQGSEA. The CDR3 length is 14 residues. The CDR3 DNA follows: TGCAGCGTTGTGGGACAGGGTGGATTCTACGAGCAGTACTTC. It is translated as CSVVGQGGFYEQYF.

The chain links TRBV28 to TRBJ2-2; 7 positions match TRBD2. Trimming cost V 8 bases and J 3 bases; bases outside gene matches: 0. This CDR3 has 12 residues. Germline V gene sequence: CDR1 MDHEN, CDR2 SYDVKM. The CDR3 nucleotides are TGTGCCAGCGGGGGGGACACCGGGGAGCTGTTTTTT. It is translated as CASGGDTGELFF.

This chain joins TRBV10-1 and TRBJ2-6, with D hard to call. The germline CDR1 and CDR2 sequences are WNHNN and SYGVQD (reference sequence). This CDR3 region has 17 residues. The ends were cut back, 3 bases at V and 2 bases at J, with 14 bases in the middle. This chain's CDR3 is CASSDYGPRPGANVLTF. The CDR3 DNA reads TGCGCCAGCAGTGATTACGGGCCTCGACCTGGGGCCAACGTCCTGACTTTC.

The CDR3 spells CASSLTGGGGYTF. The CDR3 bases are TGTGCCAGCAGTTTAACCGGAGGTGGTGGCTACACCTTC. The genes are TRBV28 and TRBJ1-2; D gene unclear. Trimming pared 2 bases from V and 7 bases from J, leaving 11 bases between. Germline CDR1 MDHEN, CDR2 SYDVKM. The CDR3 consists of 13 residues.

This clone was seen once. The rearrangement joins TRBV6-1 to TRBJ2-3, with 7 nucleotides matching TRBD2. The CDR3 is made up of 17 amino acids. Trimming cost V 4 bases and J 1 base; bases outside gene matches: 11. CDR1 is MNHNS and CDR2 is SASEGT in the germline V gene. The CDR3 DNA follows: TGTGCCAGCAGTGGCCTGGGGGGGGGACGGGGCACAGATACGCAGTATTTT. Encoded protein: CASSGLGGGRGTDTQYF.

The chain combines TRBV11-1 with TRBJ2-1; 7 bases align to TRBD1. CDR3 size: 15 residues. J lost 3 bases, V lost 5 bases, and 7 bases had no gene match. The V gene's germline CDR1 is SGHAT and CDR2 FQDESV (reference sequence). The CDR3 DNA sequence: TGTGCCAGCAGCCCCGACAGGGTCCTCTACAATGAGCAGTTCTTC. It yields the protein CASSPDRVLYNEQFF.

This sequence joins TRBV18 and TRBJ2-5; 10 bases agree with TRBD2. CDR1 is KGHSH and CDR2 is LQKENI in the germline V gene. This CDR3 contains 16 residues. J lost 1 base, V lost 4 bases, and 6 bases had no gene match. Here the CDR3 DNA reads TGTGCCAGCTCACGGACTAGCGGCCACCCCCAAGAGACCCAGTACTTC. Protein product: CASSRTSGHPQETQYF.

This chain connects TRBV18 to TRBJ2-5, with D possibly TRBD1 on 6 matching bases. The CDR3 loop spans 15 amino acids. Germline V lookup: CDR1 KGHSH, CDR2 LQKENI. Trimming cost V 3 bases and J 3 bases, with 14 bases left between them. Here the CDR3 reads CASSPGWGREETQYF. The CDR3 DNA is TGTGCCAGCTCACCTGGATGGGGGCGAGAAGAGACCCAGTACTTC.

V is TRBV7-2 and J is TRBJ2-3; TRBD2 aligns across 14 bases. There are 15 residues in the CDR3. The trim removed 3 bases at V and 5 bases at J, leaving 1 base unmatched. Germline CDR1 and CDR2: SGHTA and FQGNSA. CDR3 bases: TGTGCCAGCAGCTTCGGGACTAGCGGGGGAGATACGCAGTATTTT. This sequence encodes CASSFGTSGGDTQYF.

The J gene is TRBJ1-1, the V gene TRBV19; 7 bases are shared with TRBD1. This CDR3 contains 13 residues. V was clipped by 6 bases and J by 5 bases; unmatched bases: 6. Germline lookup yields CDR1 LNHDA and CDR2 SQIVND (reference sequence). The CDR3 reads CASSPRGWTEAFF. In DNA, the CDR3 is TGTGCCAGTAGCCCCAGGGGGTGGACTGAAGCTTTCTTT.

This rearrangement joins TRBV28 to TRBJ2-7; tentatively, D is TRBD2 (5 bases). Germline CDR1 MDHEN, CDR2 SYDVKM. Trimming removed 7 bases at V and 1 base at J, with 11 bases between. This CDR3 is 13 amino acids long. CDR3 sequence: CASTSPNSYEQYF. In DNA, the CDR3 is TGTGCCAGCACTAGCCCGAATTCCTACGAGCAGTACTTC.

J is TRBJ2-2 and V is TRBV19; D is unresolved. Looked up from germline, CDR1 is LNHDA and CDR2 is SQIVND (reference sequence). The CDR3 runs to 14 residues. V shed 2 bases and J shed 5 bases, with 9 bases lying between them. The CDR3 is CASSILLATGELFF. The CDR3 coding sequence is TGTGCCAGTAGTATACTATTGGCAACCGGGGAGCTGTTTTTT.

This chain joins TRBV5-1 and TRBJ1-3, with a possible D match to TRBD1 (6 bases). Germline CDR1 and CDR2: SGHRS and YFSETQ. The V gene lost 4 bases and the J gene lost 3 bases, with 17 bases spanning the gap. This CDR3 region has 16 residues. The CDR3 loop reads CASSPQPTGYGNTIYF. CDR3 nucleotide sequence: TGCGCCAGCAGCCCACAACCGACAGGATATGGAAACACCATATATTTT.

The CDR3 nucleotides read TGTGCCAGCAGCCAAGAAGGGCTAGCGGGCTACAATGAGCAGTTCTTC. This gives the protein CASSQEGLAGYNEQFF. The V gene is TRBV14, the J gene TRBJ2-1; 8 positions agree with TRBD2. Germline CDR1 SGHDN, CDR2 FVKESK. CDR3 length equals 16 residues. V gave up 0 bases and J gave up 3 bases; unmatched junction bases: 4.

The J gene is TRBJ2-5, the V gene TRBV7-2; no definite D call. Deletions cut 1 base from V and 4 bases from J, with 10 bases between. The CDR3 is 14 amino acids. Germline values: CDR1 SGHTA, CDR2 FQGNSA. The CDR3 sequence: CASSLGQAAETQYF. The CDR3 coding sequence is TGTGCCAGCAGCTTAGGCCAGGCTGCAGAGACCCAGTACTTC.

The CDR3 DNA sequence: TGTGCCTCTGACACTGCAACTAATGAAAAACTGTTTTTT. Its protein is CASDTATNEKLFF. This chain uses TRBV6-1 with TRBJ1-4, with D hard to call. Trimming shortened V by 11 bases and J by 0 bases, and 10 bases separated the two germline ends. Per the germline V gene, CDR1 is MNHNS and CDR2 is SASEGT. This CDR3 contains 13 residues.

The chain uses TRBV5-1 and TRBJ2-5; D gene unclear. This CDR3 is built from 13 residues. Germline V gene sequence: CDR1 SGHRS, CDR2 YFSETQ. V was trimmed by 3 bases and J by 0 bases, leaving 6 bases between them. CDR3 DNA sequence: TGCGCCAGCAGCTCCCGGGACCAAGAGACCCAGTACTTC. Protein product: CASSSRDQETQYF.